What follows are 16 T cell receptor beta chains derived from one specimen sequenced in a study of T cell changes during pregnancy in multiple sclerosis. Sequencing was performed with immunoSEQ multiplex PCR; in TCRdb, only in-frame clones are kept and a portion is missing. The sample includes approximately 59,000 clones, approximately 90% of them seen just once. The sequencing used peripheral blood, collected in the third trimester of pregnancy. The origin of the receptors is a female donor in good health, enrolled as a control in a pregnancy study.

The chain is built from TRBV23-1 and TRBJ1-2, with 7 bases identical to TRBD1. TRBV23-1 is filed as an ORF, its function uncertain. This CDR3 region has 19 residues. Trimming at V came to 0 bases and at J to 4 bases, leaving 17 bases not matched to a gene. The chain's CDR3 is CASSQSTGRHQFLPYGYTF. Here the CDR3 DNA reads TGCGCCAGCAGTCAATCGACAGGGAGGCACCAATTCCTACCCTATGGCTACACCTTC.

The chain recombines TRBV19 with TRBJ2-7, with D tentatively TRBD1 (5 bases). CDR1 and CDR2 (germline): LNHDA, SQIVND (reference sequence). Between the trimmed V and J ends, which lost 6 bases and 3 bases, there was a span of 15 bases. The CDR3 runs 14 residues. CDR3 DNA sequence: TGTGCCAGTAGGCGAACTGGCGACAGCTACGAGCAGTACTTC. Translating gives CASRRTGDSYEQYF.

The V gene is TRBV7-3, the J gene TRBJ2-5; 8 bases fit TRBD1. The V and J ends lost 4 bases and 1 base, in that order; junction bases with no gene match: 2. CDR1 is SGHTA and CDR2 is FQGTGA in the germline V gene. CDR3 length equals 14 residues. The CDR3: CASSYGTGQETQYF. The CDR3 nucleotides are TGTGCCAGCAGCTACGGGACAGGCCAAGAGACCCAGTACTTC.

The chain employs TRBV6-5 and TRBJ1-2, with a weak D call TRBD1 (5 bases). Germline V gene data show CDR1 as MNHEY and CDR2 as SVGAGI. This CDR3 has 13 amino acids. The V end was cut by 6 bases, the J end by 7 bases, with 15 bases between. The CDR3 DNA reads TGTGCCAGCAGAACGCGACAGTTAGGTGGCTACACCTTC. It translates to CASRTRQLGGYTF.

Only one count was recorded for this clone. The rearrangement uses TRBV9 and TRBJ1-6, with D unresolved. The CDR3 runs to 15 residues. Germline V gene data show CDR1 as SGDLS and CDR2 as YYNGEE. V shed 1 base and J shed 8 bases, with 13 bases lying between them. CDR3 sequence reads: CASSVSGSQDSPLHF. CDR3 in DNA: TGTGCCAGCAGCGTATCAGGCAGCCAAGATTCACCCCTCCACTTT. The whole variable domain, remainder taken from reference TRBV9 and TRBJ1-6, is DSGVTQTPKHLITATGQRVTLRCSPRSGDLSVYWYQQSLDQGLQFLIQYYNGEERAKGNILERFSAQQFPDLHSELNLSSLELGDSALYFCASSVSGSQDSPLHFGNGTRLTVT.

The chain carries TRBV28 and TRBJ1-6; maybe TRBD1 (6 bases). Per germline, CDR1 MDHEN and CDR2 SYDVKM. Trimming took 5 bases from V and 8 from J, leaving 19 bases between them. CDR3 size: 16 residues. The CDR3 region has the DNA TGTGCCAGCAGTCCCCCCGCCGGGACACCTGATTCACCCCTCCACTTT. This encodes CASSPPAGTPDSPLHF.

V and J are TRBV6-5 and TRBJ2-3; D unresolved. The CDR3 has 14 amino acids. V lost 0 bases to trimming and J lost 4 bases, with 8 bases between them. CDR1 MNHEY and CDR2 SVGAGI come from the germline V gene. In DNA form, the CDR3 reads TGTGCCAGCAGTTACTCGGAGTTTGCAGATACGCAGTATTTT. It translates to CASSYSEFADTQYF.

This clone was observed a handful of times. The CDR3 reads CASSDGGSNQPQHF. The CDR3 DNA is TGTGCCAGCAGCGACGGGGGTAGCAATCAGCCCCAGCATTTT. The rearrangement links TRBV9 to TRBJ1-5, with a tentative D call TRBD1 (5 bases). Germline V gene data show CDR1 as SGDLS and CDR2 as YYNGEE. V was clipped by 3 bases and J by 0 bases, with 7 bases between them. This CDR3 is built from 14 residues.

The genes are TRBV7-2 and TRBJ2-6; tentative D call: TRBD2 (5 bases). Germline V gives CDR1 SGHTA, CDR2 FQGNSA. The V and J ends lost 5 bases and 0 bases respectively, with 8 bases between them. There are 15 residues in the CDR3. CDR3 in amino acids: CASSPGISGANVLTF. For the CDR3, the DNA is TGTGCCAGCAGCCCCGGGATCTCTGGGGCCAACGTCCTGACTTTC.

CDR3 sequence: CASSFFGEQYF. Here the CDR3 DNA reads TGTGCCAGCAGCTTCTTCGGGGAGCAGTACTTC. This rearrangement joins TRBV11-2 to TRBJ2-7; D uncertain. The germline gives CDR1 SGHAT, CDR2 FQNNGV. The V end lost 3 bases, the J end lost 7 bases, and 7 bases lay between the germline ends. The CDR3 is 11 residues long.

V and J are TRBV10-3 and TRBJ2-7; D possibly corresponds to TRBD1 (6 bases). The CDR3 is made up of 15 amino acids. Germline V lookup: CDR1 ENHRY, CDR2 SYGVKD. V was clipped by 4 bases and J by 0 bases, with 13 bases between them. CDR3 loop: CAISVETGSSYEQYF. The CDR3 DNA reads TGTGCCATCAGTGTCGAGACAGGATCCTCCTACGAGCAGTACTTC.

The genes are TRBV18 and TRBJ1-2, with unresolved D. The CDR3 is 13 amino acids. CDR1 and CDR2 (germline): KGHSH, LQKENI. With 3 bases removed from V and 8 bases from J, the gap between germline ends came to 13 bases. CDR3 DNA sequence: TGTGCCAGCTCACCCGGAACCTCGGAGGGCTACACCTTC. Translation: CASSPGTSEGYTF.

CDR3 protein: CASSLLTGGTGANVLTF. The CDR3, as DNA: TGCGCCAGCAGCTTGCTAACAGGGGGGACTGGGGCCAACGTCCTGACTTTC. The V and J genes are TRBV5-1 and TRBJ2-6, with 8 bases matching TRBD1. The CDR3 totals 17 residues. With 1 base clipped from V and 2 bases from J, the junction kept 5 bases outside the gene matches. The germline CDR1 and CDR2 sequences are SGHRS and YFSETQ.

This chain connects TRBV30 to TRBJ1-5; tentatively, D is TRBD1 (6 bases). This CDR3 region has 13 residues. With 8 bases removed from V and 1 base from J, the gap between germline ends came to 12 bases. Germline loops: CDR1 GTSNPN, CDR2 SVGIG (reference sequence). The CDR3 DNA reads as TGTGCCGCCCAGGGGACGAGCAATCAGCCCCAGCATTTT. This encodes CAAQGTSNQPQHF.

The chain recombines TRBV5-1 with TRBJ1-3; 8 bases align to TRBD1. Germline-derived CDR1 and CDR2 are SGHRS and YFSETQ. V was pared by 4 bases and J by 2 bases, with 5 bases of the junction left unmatched. This CDR3 spans 15 amino acids. CDR3 residues: CASSLGQGTGNTIYF. CDR3 nucleotides: TGCGCCAGCAGCCTCGGACAGGGCACTGGAAACACCATATATTTT.

The chain joins TRBV29-1 to TRBJ1-1, with TRBD1 matching over 9 bases. This CDR3 has 17 amino acids. CDR1 and CDR2 from the germline V gene are SQVTM and ANQGSEA. The V gene end was trimmed by 1 base and the J gene end by 5 bases; junction bases not matched to a gene: 14. The CDR3 DNA is TGCAGCGTTGAAGTTCCCTCTCCCGGGACAGGGCGGACTGAAGCTTTCTTT. This gives the protein CSVEVPSPGTGRTEAFF.